This T cell receptor beta chain was found in a study of blood T cell repertoires in COVID-19. For the study at large: Nucleic acid was either cDNA or gDNA, and it came from T cells, B-cell-depleted T cells, or PBMCs.

CDR3 length: 16 amino acids. Germline-derived CDR1 and CDR2 are MRHNA and SNTAGT. V gave up 5 bases and J gave up 4 bases; unmatched junction bases: 13. Original processing notes: Estimates of nucleated cell counts were drawn from the amplification of reference gene primers. Produced via immunoSEQ multiplex PCR; TCRdb's table is partial and in-frame only. The V and J calls and clone size are taken from that table; D and trimming were inferred from the DNA. The data show about 270,000 clones, 86% seen once. Seattle researchers signed up patients amid active infection and tracked them longitudinally. The sample consisted of peripheral blood. The sequence came from an elderly woman with COVID-19, enrolled during active disease. The rearrangement links TRBV6-4 to TRBJ1-2, with 7 bases lining up with TRBD1. The CDR3 region has the DNA TGTGCCAGCAGTATCACCGGGACAGAGAACTCCTATGGCTACACCTTC. It is translated as CASSITGTENSYGYTF.